This T cell receptor beta chain was identified during a study of early T cells in non-severe SARS-CoV-2 infection. The overall study: Unsorted whole-blood RNA was sequenced in bulk, leaving chains unpaired. Study findings and constraints: Matching results from VDJdb favored anti-spike CD8 responses, leaving private and CD4 specificities undetected.

Separate cDNA molecules each had unique molecular identifiers attached to them. TCRdb recomputed calls from the 5' RACE reads with MiXCR, one row per CDR3 protein. The table lists fewer than 65,000 distinct CDR3 sequences, approximately 9.4% of them singletons. This clonotype has at least ten counts. The antigen remains unidentified. This sequence was found in an adult who was a healthcare worker with PCR-confirmed SARS-CoV-2 infection or an uninfected control (not recorded which). Specimen: whole blood.

The CDR3 here is CASRRDVSYEQYF. The CDR3 DNA follows: TGTGCCAGCAGACGGGACGTATCCTACGAGCAGTACTTC. The rearrangement joins TRBV7-8 to TRBJ2-7; D tentatively reads TRBD1 or TRBD2 (5 bases each). V was shortened by 6 bases and J by 1 base, with 10 bases between the two germline ends. The germline V gene has CDR1 SGHVS and CDR2 FQNEAQ. This CDR3 region has 13 residues.